This T cell receptor beta chain was found in a study of blood T cell repertoires in COVID-19. As originally analysed: From reference gene primer amplification, estimates of nucleated cell counts were derived. Clones were read by immunoSEQ multiplex PCR, and TCRdb kept only the in-frame ones, dropping some. V, J and clone size were drawn from that table, and D and trimming were deduced from the DNA. The table includes around 110,000 clones, about four fifths detected once. Germline CDR1 and CDR2: LGHDT and YNNKEL (reference sequence). The CDR3 has 15 residues. The V gene lost 2 bases and the J gene lost 4 bases, with 12 bases spanning the gap.

Sequencing was performed on peripheral blood. The genes are TRBV3-1 (or the pseudogene TRBV3-2) and TRBJ1-3, with a tentative D call TRBD1 (6 bases). The sequence derives from a human donor in a cohort sampled during active COVID-19. The CDR3, as DNA: TGTGCCAGCAGCCAACTAGCCAGGGGAGGAAACACCATATATTTT. Encoded protein: CASSQLARGGNTIYF.